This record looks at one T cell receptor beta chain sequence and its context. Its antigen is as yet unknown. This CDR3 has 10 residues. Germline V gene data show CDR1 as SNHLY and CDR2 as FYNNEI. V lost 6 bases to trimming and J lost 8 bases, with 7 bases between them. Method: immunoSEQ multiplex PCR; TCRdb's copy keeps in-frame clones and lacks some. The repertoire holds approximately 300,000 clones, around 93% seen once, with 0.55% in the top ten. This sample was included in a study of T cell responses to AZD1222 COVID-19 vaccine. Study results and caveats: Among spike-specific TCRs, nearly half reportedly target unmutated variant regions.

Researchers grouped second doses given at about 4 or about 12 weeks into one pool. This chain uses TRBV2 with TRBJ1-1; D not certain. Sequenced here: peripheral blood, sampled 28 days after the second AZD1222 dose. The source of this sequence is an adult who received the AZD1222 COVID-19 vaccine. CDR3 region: CASRTGEAFF. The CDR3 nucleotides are TGTGCCAGCAGAACGGGGGAAGCTTTCTTT.